This T cell receptor (beta chain) comes out of a study of response to subunit inactivated influenza vaccine. Study results and caveats: Each seasonal influenza vaccination, the authors suggested, recruits few new T cells.

TCRdb re-derived calls from the RT-PCR reads in MiXCR, one entry per CDR3 protein. The sample has approximately 200,000 distinct CDR3 sequences; 13% to 15% are singletons. Only a few counts were recorded for this clonotype. Its antigen is still unknown. The sequence was collected from a man aged 50-60 years who received an inactivated influenza vaccine. The source material was CD8+ T cells sorted from PBMCs, sampled about 5 days after vaccination.

The CDR3 nucleotides read TGTGCCAGCAGTTCTCCCCCGCCTGACCCGCGGACAGATACGCAGTATTTT. Its protein is CASSSPPPDPRTDTQYF. V gene TRBV27 combines with J gene TRBJ2-3, with D uncertain. The CDR3 consists of 17 residues. CDR1 and CDR2 (germline): MNHEY, SMNVEV (reference sequence). V lost 4 bases and J 3 bases, leaving 20 bases between the germline ends.